This T cell receptor beta chain was found in a study of T cell changes during pregnancy in multiple sclerosis. V gave up 0 bases and J gave up 0 bases, with 12 bases separating them. This CDR3 has 16 amino acids. CDR1 is MNHNY and CDR2 is SVGAGI in the germline V gene (reference sequence). Clones were sequenced by immunoSEQ multiplex PCR, and TCRdb holds only the in-frame ones, with some missing. The sample contains about 44,000 clones, around nine tenths of which appear only once. The V call is TRBV6-6, the J call TRBJ2-7; D not resolved. This specimen was CD4+ T cells from peripheral blood mononuclear cells, taken in the first trimester of pregnancy. The sequence was collected from a female donor with multiple sclerosis, enrolled in a pregnancy study. The CDR3 DNA reads TGTGCCAGCAGTTACTCCCAAACGGGTAACTCCTACGAGCAGTACTTC. Protein: CASSYSQTGNSYEQYF.